The 30 T cell receptor beta chains given below trace back to one sample, sequenced in a study of early stage breast cancer tumors. Repertoires were generated with immunoSEQ multiplex PCR, while TCRdb's copy carries only in-frame clones and drops some. The sample has some 47,000 clones, roughly 83% seen once. The specimen sequenced was blood. These receptors all come from a person between 45 and 65 years old with breast cancer.

The rearrangement joins TRBV28 to TRBJ2-7; TRBD2 matches at 10 bases. Germline CDR1 reads MDHEN; CDR2 reads SYDVKM. The CDR3 sequence is 16 residues long. The ends lost 5 bases at V and 3 bases at J; junction bases unmatched: 10. The CDR3 DNA reads as TGTGCCAGCAGTGAACCCAGCGGGGGGGCCTTCTACGAGCAGTACTTC. Translating it yields CASSEPSGGAFYEQYF.

The chain is built from TRBV11-2 and TRBJ2-5, with 9 bases identical to TRBD1. CDR1 is SGHAT, CDR2 FQNNGV, per germline. V shed 8 bases and J 5 bases; nucleotides not matched to a gene: 9. The CDR3 consists of 14 residues. The CDR3: CASGSGQGPETQYF. The CDR3 DNA is TGTGCCAGCGGCTCGGGACAGGGTCCGGAGACCCAGTACTTC.

The rearrangement uses TRBV6-6 and TRBJ1-2; no firm D call. The CDR3 length is 14 residues. The V and J ends lost 0 bases and 7 bases respectively, with 12 bases between them. Per the germline V gene, CDR1 is MNHNY and CDR2 is SVGAGI (reference sequence). The CDR3, as DNA: TGTGCCAGCAGTTACTCTCTAGGGTGGAGTGGCTACACCTTC. This encodes CASSYSLGWSGYTF.

The chain combines TRBV9 with TRBJ2-7, with D perhaps given as TRBD1 or TRBD2 (5 bases each). Between the trimmed V and J ends, which lost 2 bases and 6 bases, there was a span of 15 bases. Germline CDR1 SGDLS, CDR2 YYNGEE. This CDR3 has 14 residues. CDR3 region: CASSVGDRSPEQYF. CDR3 DNA: TGTGCCAGCAGCGTCGGGGACCGAAGCCCCGAGCAGTACTTC.

This chain joins TRBV4-3 and TRBJ2-1; 7 nucleotides agree with TRBD2. The length of the CDR3 is 15 residues. J gave up 10 bases and V 1 base, and 10 bases lay outside the gene matches. In germline, CDR1 is LGHNA, CDR2 YSLEER. As DNA, the CDR3 is TGCGCCAGCAGCCAAGTAGACTCAAAAGCGGGGGAGCAGTTCTTC. It specifies CASSQVDSKAGEQFF.

The J gene is TRBJ1-2, the V gene TRBV9; D might be TRBD1 (6 bases). Per the germline V gene, CDR1 is SGDLS and CDR2 is YYNGEE. CDR3 length equals 17 residues. V lost 2 bases to trimming and J lost 2 bases, with 19 bases between them. CDR3 amino acids: CASSVRGLEGTNYGYTF. The CDR3 coding sequence is TGTGCCAGCAGCGTCCGCGGGTTAGAGGGGACAAACTATGGCTACACCTTC.

V is TRBV28 and J is TRBJ2-7; no reliable D call. Germline lookup yields CDR1 MDHEN and CDR2 SYDVKM. Trimming shortened V by 4 bases and J by 3 bases, and 4 bases separated the two germline ends. The CDR3 contains 11 residues. The CDR3 here is CASSSNYEQYF. The CDR3 bases are TGTGCCAGCAGTTCCAACTACGAGCAGTACTTC.

The V call is TRBV29-1, the J call TRBJ2-7; D ambiguous. Germline V gene data show CDR1 as SQVTM and CDR2 as ANQGSEA. The CDR3 spans 12 residues. With 6 bases removed from V and 0 bases from J, the gap between germline ends came to 9 bases. The CDR3 is CSVEDGSYEQYF. In DNA, the CDR3 is TGCAGCGTAGAGGACGGCTCCTACGAGCAGTACTTC.

J is TRBJ1-5 and V is TRBV4-3, with D unresolved. Trimming took 1 base from V and 2 from J, leaving 6 bases between them. This CDR3 region has 14 residues. Germline CDR1 is LGHNA and CDR2 is YSLEER. This chain's CDR3 is CASSQGEGNQPQHF. The CDR3 nucleotides read TGCGCCAGCAGCCAAGGGGAAGGCAATCAGCCCCAGCATTTT.

This chain connects TRBV11-2 to TRBJ2-5; D is tentatively TRBD1 or TRBD2 (6 bases each). CDR1 and CDR2 from the germline V gene are SGHAT and FQNNGV. V was trimmed by 7 bases and J by 5 bases, leaving 23 bases between them. The length of the CDR3 is 16 residues. CDR3: CASTLGAGHREETQYF. CDR3 nucleotide sequence: TGTGCCAGCACCCTGGGGGCGGGCCACCGGGAGGAGACCCAGTACTTC. The entire variable domain, with the rest obtained from reference TRBV11-2 and TRBJ2-5, is as follows: EAGVAQSPRYKIIEKRQSVAFWCNPISGHATLYWYQQILGQGPKLLIQFQNNGVVDDSQLPKDRFSAERLKGVDSTLKIQPAKLEDSAVYLCASTLGAGHREETQYFGPGTRLLVL.

The J gene is TRBJ1-2, the V gene TRBV18, with D uncertain. The CDR3 runs 13 residues. The germline V gene has CDR1 KGHSH and CDR2 LQKENI. With 5 bases removed from V and 6 bases from J, the gap between germline ends came to 13 bases. For the CDR3, the DNA is TGTGCCAGCTCAGGTTTAGACAAACATGGCTACACCTTC. Translated, it gives CASSGLDKHGYTF.

The chain is built from TRBV6-1 and TRBJ2-1; 9 bases line up with TRBD2. V lost 6 bases and J lost 7; bases outside the gene matches: 10. The CDR3 spans 15 residues. Germline-derived CDR1 and CDR2 are MNHNS and SASEGT. DNA of the CDR3: TGTGCCAGCAGAGCCGGGACTAGCTTTGGGAATGAGCAGTTCTTC. This codes for CASRAGTSFGNEQFF.

This clone was seen only once. The V gene is TRBV14, the J gene TRBJ2-7; TRBD1 matches 9 bases. This CDR3 region has 17 residues. Germline V CDR1 and CDR2: SGHDN, FVKESK. Trimming removed 4 bases from V and 1 base from J; junction bases left unmatched: 11. The CDR3 loop is CASSLTGQGPSSYEQYF. CDR3 nucleotide sequence: TGTGCCAGCAGCCTCACGGGACAGGGACCATCTTCCTACGAGCAGTACTTC.

This rearrangement joins TRBV7-8 to TRBJ2-3; possibly TRBD2 for D (5 bases). The CDR3 is 16 amino acids. V gave up 1 base and J gave up 6 bases, with 17 bases separating them. CDR1 is SGHVS, CDR2 FQNEAQ, per germline. The CDR3 DNA is TGTGCCAGCAGCTTAGGGTGGGGAGCGCTAACGGATACGCAGTATTTT. Its protein product is CASSLGWGALTDTQYF.

CDR3 sequence: CASSNGLVGLTSSYF. In DNA, the CDR3 is TGTGCCAGCAGCAATGGACTAGTCGGATTAACTTCATCCTACTTC. The chain has TRBV6-6 and TRBJ2-4; TRBD2 matches at 7 bases. The CDR3 extends over 15 amino acids. Germline trimming cut 6 bases from V and 16 bases from J; bases unmatched to any gene: 21. Germline-derived CDR1 and CDR2 are MNHNY and SVGAGI (reference sequence).

The sample holds one count of this clone. This chain connects TRBV15 to TRBJ2-5; 7 nucleotides agree with TRBD2. V lost 0 bases and J lost 4; bases outside the gene matches: 8. The CDR3 is made up of 16 amino acids. Germline CDR1 is LNHNV and CDR2 is YYDKDF (reference sequence). CDR3 loop: CATSRDPAGLGETQYF. The CDR3 nucleotides are TGTGCCACCAGCAGAGATCCAGCGGGGTTGGGAGAGACCCAGTACTTC.

The J gene is TRBJ1-6, the V gene TRBV5-1, with D possibly TRBD1 on 5 matching bases. Trimming removed 3 bases at V and 5 bases at J, with 15 bases between. Germline assignment: CDR1 SGHRS and CDR2 YFSETQ. This CDR3 is 16 amino acids long. The CDR3 spells CASSSTGTADNSPLHF. The DNA for the CDR3 is TGCGCCAGCAGCTCAACCGGGACCGCCGATAATTCACCCCTCCACTTT.

The rearrangement joins TRBV13 to TRBJ2-7; D may be TRBD2 (6 bases). Germline loops: CDR1 PRHDT, CDR2 FYEKMQ (reference sequence). This CDR3 region has 15 residues. Between the trimmed V and J ends, which lost 5 bases and 0 bases, there was a span of 14 bases. The CDR3 reads CASSLPGAGSYEQYF. In DNA, the CDR3 is TGTGCCAGCAGCCTCCCGGGAGCGGGCTCCTACGAGCAGTACTTC.

This clone has only a few counts. The genes are TRBV5-6 and TRBJ1-1; D ambiguous. This CDR3 comprises 16 residues. With 2 bases removed from V and 1 base from J, the gap between germline ends came to 15 bases. Germline CDR1 and CDR2: SGHDT and YYEEEE. CDR3 in amino acids: CASSFSLQSGNTEAFF. As DNA, the CDR3 is TGTGCCAGCAGCTTCTCACTGCAGTCCGGGAACACTGAAGCTTTCTTT. Combining the CDR3 with reference TRBV5-6 and TRBJ1-1 gives the whole variable domain DAGVTQSPTHLIKTRGQQVTLRCSPKSGHDTVSWYQQALGQGPQFIFQYYEEEERQRGNFPDRFSGHQFPNYSSELNVNALLLGDSALYLCASSFSLQSGNTEAFFGQGTRLTVV.

This chain connects TRBV2 to TRBJ1-2; maybe TRBD1 (5 bases). The CDR3 length is 14 residues. Germline lookup yields CDR1 SNHLY and CDR2 FYNNEI. Trimming left V 5 bases short and J 5 bases short, with 15 bases between. The CDR3 coding sequence is TGTGCCAGCAGTTCCCCCGGGACGTATTATGGCTACACCTTC. Translated: CASSSPGTYYGYTF.

The chain has TRBV25-1 and TRBJ2-1, with TRBD2 identical over 7 bases. This CDR3 is built from 13 residues. V shed 1 base and J 14 bases; nucleotides not matched to a gene: 8. Germline V gene data show CDR1 as MGHDK and CDR2 as SYGVNS. CDR3 protein: CASSEWGGPREFF. The CDR3 region has the DNA TGTGCCAGCAGTGAATGGGGGGGACCCAGGGAGTTCTTC.

The genes are TRBV30 and TRBJ1-1; D is unresolved. Trimming left V 8 bases short and J 0 bases short, with 10 bases between. Germline-derived CDR1 and CDR2 are GTSNPN and SVGIG (reference sequence). CDR3 size: 12 residues. CDR3 region: CARDTMNTEAFF. The CDR3 DNA is TGTGCCCGGGATACCATGAACACTGAAGCTTTCTTT.

The chain uses TRBV5-1 and TRBJ1-3; the D gene is possibly TRBD1 (6 bases). CDR3 size: 17 residues. V lost 4 bases to trimming and J lost 0 bases, with 17 bases between them. The germline V gene encodes CDR1 SGHRS and CDR2 YFSETQ. CDR3 in DNA: TGCGCCAGCAGCGAAAGACAGGCCTCATTCTCTGGAAACACCATATATTTT. This sequence encodes CASSERQASFSGNTIYF.

The CDR3 region is CSVREQIAYEQYF. DNA of the CDR3: TGCAGCGTTAGGGAGCAGATCGCCTACGAGCAGTACTTC. V gene TRBV29-1 combines with J gene TRBJ2-7, with D possibly being TRBD2 (5 bases). The CDR3 covers 13 residues. Trimming removed 5 bases from V and 2 bases from J, with 13 bases in between. In germline, CDR1 is SQVTM, CDR2 ANQGSEA.

The chain has TRBV7-2 and TRBJ2-2; maybe TRBD2 (5 bases). The length of the CDR3 is 13 residues. Germline V gene data show CDR1 as SGHTA and CDR2 as FQGNSA. The V gene lost 5 bases and the J gene lost 7 bases, with 11 bases spanning the gap. The chain's CDR3 is CASSQPSIGELFF. CDR3 DNA: TGTGCCAGCAGCCAACCTAGCATCGGGGAGCTGTTTTTT. Drawing the rest from reference TRBV7-2 and TRBJ2-2, the complete variable domain is GAGVSQSPSNKVTEKGKDVELRCDPISGHTALYWYRQSLGQGLEFLIYFQGNSAPDKSGLPSDRFSAERTGGSVSTLTIQRTQQEDSAVYLCASSQPSIGELFFGEGSRLTVL.

This clone was seen only a few times. V is TRBV5-1 and J is TRBJ2-1; TRBD1 is a possible D gene (6 bases). Trimming removed 4 bases from V and 8 bases from J, with 13 bases in between. Germline assignment: CDR1 SGHRS and CDR2 YFSETQ. CDR3 length equals 13 residues. The CDR3 region has the DNA TGCGCCAGCAGCCACCAGTCAGGGGATGAGCAGTTCTTC. Amino acids: CASSHQSGDEQFF.

The chain uses TRBV9 and TRBJ2-7, with D perhaps TRBD1 or TRBD2 (5 bases each). The CDR3 is made up of 18 amino acids. Trimming cost V 4 bases and J 0 bases, with 23 bases left between them. The germline gives CDR1 SGDLS, CDR2 YYNGEE. CDR3 in DNA: TGTGCCAGCAGCCCATCGGCGACAGAGGGCCGATACTCCTACGAGCAGTACTTC. Translated, it gives CASSPSATEGRYSYEQYF.

This sequence joins TRBV7-9 and TRBJ2-3; D is perhaps TRBD1 (5 bases). Germline lookup yields CDR1 SEHNR and CDR2 FQNEAQ (reference sequence). CDR3 length: 14 amino acids. V dropped 1 base and J dropped 3 bases, with 8 bases sitting between them. The CDR3 DNA sequence: TGTGCCAGCAGCTTAGAGGGGATTACAGATACGCAGTATTTT. As protein: CASSLEGITDTQYF.

This clone was counted a single time. The chain is built from TRBV11-2 and TRBJ2-3; TRBD2 is a possible D gene (5 bases). Germline V gene data show CDR1 as SGHAT and CDR2 as FQNNGV. Between the trimmed V and J ends, which lost 0 bases and 10 bases, there was a span of 8 bases. CDR3 length: 12 residues. The CDR3 DNA follows: TGTGCCAGCAGCTTAGAAGGGCGGGCGCAGTATTTT. It codes for CASSLEGRAQYF.

The gene calls are TRBV5-5 and TRBJ2-7; D remains unclear. V lost 0 bases and J 3 bases, leaving 13 bases between the germline ends. From germline, CDR1 is SGHKS and CDR2 YYEKEE (reference sequence). The CDR3 extends over 15 amino acids. The chain's CDR3 is CASSLVGFEDYEQYF. For the CDR3, the DNA is TGTGCCAGCAGCTTGGTTGGGTTCGAGGACTACGAGCAGTACTTC.